Sequencing of this T cell receptor (beta chain) was carried out in a study of cytomegalovirus exposure and HLA in healthy donors. General study results and limits: In vitro experiments confirmed that three CMV-associated chains were specific for CMV antigens. The classifier reportedly diagnosed cytomegalovirus status with high specificity and sensitivity. Most likely, a cluster of highly shared sequence variants arose as a sequencing artifact.

PCR involved 60 Vbeta and 13 Jbeta primers. Libraries were prepared by immunoSEQ multiplex PCR; TCRdb keeps only in-frame clonotypes and omits some of them. The table includes around 190,000 clones, 8.5% to 10% detected once. This clone was recorded a few times. No antigen is known for it. Sequencing was performed on PBMCs. The origin of this receptor is a woman aged 25 to 39 in good health and CMV-seropositive.

CDR3 region: CASSRRGSYNEQFF. CDR3 nucleotide sequence: TGTGCCAGCAGCCGCCGGGGCTCCTACAATGAGCAGTTCTTC. The V call is TRBV14, the J call TRBJ2-1; TRBD2 might be the D (5 bases). Deletions cut 4 bases from V and 0 bases from J, with 7 bases between. Germline V gene data show CDR1 as SGHDN and CDR2 as FVKESK. The CDR3 contains 14 residues.